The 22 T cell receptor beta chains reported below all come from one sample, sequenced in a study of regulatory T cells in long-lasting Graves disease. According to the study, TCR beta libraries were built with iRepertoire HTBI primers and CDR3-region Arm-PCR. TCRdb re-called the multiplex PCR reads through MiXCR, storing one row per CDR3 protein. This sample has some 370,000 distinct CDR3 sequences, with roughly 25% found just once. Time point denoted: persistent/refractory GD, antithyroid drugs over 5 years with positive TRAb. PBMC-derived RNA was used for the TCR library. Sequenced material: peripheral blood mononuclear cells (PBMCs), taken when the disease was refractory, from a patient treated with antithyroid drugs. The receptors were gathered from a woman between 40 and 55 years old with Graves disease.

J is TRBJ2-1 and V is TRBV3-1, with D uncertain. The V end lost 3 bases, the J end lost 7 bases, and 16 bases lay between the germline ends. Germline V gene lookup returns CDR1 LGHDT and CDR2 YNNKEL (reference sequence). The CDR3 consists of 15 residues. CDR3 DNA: TGTGCCAGCAGCCACGACACTCGGTACGGTAATGAGCAGTTCTTC. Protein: CASSHDTRYGNEQFF.

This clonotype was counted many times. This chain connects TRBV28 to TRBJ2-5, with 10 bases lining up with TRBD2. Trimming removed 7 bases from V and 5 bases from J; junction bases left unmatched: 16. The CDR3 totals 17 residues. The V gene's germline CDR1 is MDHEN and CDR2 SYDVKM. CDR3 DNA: TGTGCCAGCACCAATAGGGCTAGCGGGAGACATGGGGAGACCCAGTACTTC. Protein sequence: CASTNRASGRHGETQYF.

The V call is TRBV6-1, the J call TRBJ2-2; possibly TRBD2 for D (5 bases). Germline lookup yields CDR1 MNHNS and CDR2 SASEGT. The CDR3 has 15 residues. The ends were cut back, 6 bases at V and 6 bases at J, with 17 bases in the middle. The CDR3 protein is CASSQIVLGPGELFF. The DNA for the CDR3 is TGTGCCAGCAGCCAGATTGTACTAGGTCCCGGGGAGCTGTTTTTT.

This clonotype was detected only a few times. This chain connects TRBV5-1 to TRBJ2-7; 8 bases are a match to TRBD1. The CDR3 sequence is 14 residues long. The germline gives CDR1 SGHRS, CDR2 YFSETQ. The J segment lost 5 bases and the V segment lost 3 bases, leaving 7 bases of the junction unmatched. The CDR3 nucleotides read TGCGCCAGCAGCTCGGGGGACAGGATCGACGAGCAGTACTTC. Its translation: CASSSGDRIDEQYF.

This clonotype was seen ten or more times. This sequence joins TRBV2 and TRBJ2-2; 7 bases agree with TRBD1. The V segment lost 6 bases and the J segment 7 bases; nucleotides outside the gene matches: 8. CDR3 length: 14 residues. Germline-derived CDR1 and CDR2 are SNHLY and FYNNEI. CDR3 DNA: TGTGCCAGCAGAGGGACAGAGGGTATCGGGGAGCTGTTTTTT. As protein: CASRGTEGIGELFF.

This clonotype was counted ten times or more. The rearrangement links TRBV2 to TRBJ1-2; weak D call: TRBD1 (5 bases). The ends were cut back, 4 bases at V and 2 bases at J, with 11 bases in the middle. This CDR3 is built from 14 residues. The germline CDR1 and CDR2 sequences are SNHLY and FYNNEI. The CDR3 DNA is TGTGCCAGCAGTGGATTTAGGGGAAACTATGGCTACACCTTC. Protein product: CASSGFRGNYGYTF.

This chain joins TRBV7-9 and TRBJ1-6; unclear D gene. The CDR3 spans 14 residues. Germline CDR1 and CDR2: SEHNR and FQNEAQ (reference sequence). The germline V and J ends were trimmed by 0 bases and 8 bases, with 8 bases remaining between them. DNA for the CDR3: TGTGCCAGCAGCTTAGCCAACCGACATTCACCCCTCCACTTT. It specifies CASSLANRHSPLHF.

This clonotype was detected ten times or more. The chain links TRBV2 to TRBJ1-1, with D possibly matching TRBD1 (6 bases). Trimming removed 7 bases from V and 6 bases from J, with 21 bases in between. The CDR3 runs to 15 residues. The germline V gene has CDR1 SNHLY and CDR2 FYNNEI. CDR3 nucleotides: TGTGCCAGCAATGGTATTAGGACAGAAGTCCCTGAAGCTTTCTTT. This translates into CASNGIRTEVPEAFF. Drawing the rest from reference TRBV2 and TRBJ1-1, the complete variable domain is EPEVTQTPSHQVTQMGQEVILRCVPISNHLYFYWYRQILGQKVEFLVSFYNNEISEKSEIFDDQFSVERPDGSNFTLKIRSTKLEDSAMYFCASNGIRTEVPEAFFGQGTRLTVV.

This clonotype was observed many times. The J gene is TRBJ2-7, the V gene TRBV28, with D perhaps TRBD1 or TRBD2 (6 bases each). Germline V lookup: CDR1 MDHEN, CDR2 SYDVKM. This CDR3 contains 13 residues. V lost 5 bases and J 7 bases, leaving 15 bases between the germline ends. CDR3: CASSLYRGPEQYF. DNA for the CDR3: TGTGCCAGCAGTCTCTACCGGGGGCCTGAGCAGTACTTC.

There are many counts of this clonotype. The CDR3 protein is CASSYLQGQDYGYTF. CDR3 nucleotides: TGTGCCAGCAGTTACTTACAGGGTCAGGACTATGGCTACACCTTC. The rearrangement uses TRBV6-2 or TRBV6-3 and TRBJ1-2; tentatively, D is TRBD1 (6 bases). V dropped 1 base and J dropped 3 bases, with 12 bases sitting between them. The CDR3 length is 15 residues. CDR1 and CDR2 from the germline V gene are MNHEY and SVGEGT.

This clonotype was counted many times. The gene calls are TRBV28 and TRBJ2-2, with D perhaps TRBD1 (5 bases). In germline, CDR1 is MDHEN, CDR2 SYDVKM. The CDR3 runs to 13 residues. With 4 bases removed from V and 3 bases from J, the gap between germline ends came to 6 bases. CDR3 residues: CASSSQDTGELFF. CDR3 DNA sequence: TGTGCCAGCAGTTCACAGGACACCGGGGAGCTGTTTTTT.

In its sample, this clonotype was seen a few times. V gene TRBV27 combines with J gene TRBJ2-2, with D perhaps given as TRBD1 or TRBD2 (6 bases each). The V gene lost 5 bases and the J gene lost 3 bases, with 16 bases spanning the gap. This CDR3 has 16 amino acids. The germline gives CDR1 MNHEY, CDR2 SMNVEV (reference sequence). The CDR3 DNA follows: TGTGCCAGCAGTCCGATAGGGGGGCCCCACACCGGGGAGCTGTTTTTT. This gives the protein CASSPIGGPHTGELFF.

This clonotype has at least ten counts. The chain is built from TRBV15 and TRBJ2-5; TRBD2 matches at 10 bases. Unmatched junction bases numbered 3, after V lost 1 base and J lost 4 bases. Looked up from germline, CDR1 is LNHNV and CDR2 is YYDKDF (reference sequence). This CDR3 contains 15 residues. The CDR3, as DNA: TGTGCCACCAGCAGAGTTCTAGCGGGAGTAGAGACCCAGTACTTC. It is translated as CATSRVLAGVETQYF.

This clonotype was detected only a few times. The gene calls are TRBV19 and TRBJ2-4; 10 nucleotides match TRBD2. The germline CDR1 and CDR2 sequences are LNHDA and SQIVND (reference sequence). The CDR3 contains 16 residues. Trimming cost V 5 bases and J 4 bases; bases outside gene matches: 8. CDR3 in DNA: TGTGCCAGTAGTCAACTAGCGGGGCTCCCTAAAAACATTCAGTACTTC. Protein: CASSQLAGLPKNIQYF.

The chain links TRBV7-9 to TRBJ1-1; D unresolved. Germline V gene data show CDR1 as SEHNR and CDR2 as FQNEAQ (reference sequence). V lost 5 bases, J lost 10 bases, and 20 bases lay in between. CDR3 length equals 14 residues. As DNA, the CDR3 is TGTGCCAGCAGCCGGGCGGTGCTATCGGTGGGAGCTTTCTTT. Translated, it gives CASSRAVLSVGAFF.

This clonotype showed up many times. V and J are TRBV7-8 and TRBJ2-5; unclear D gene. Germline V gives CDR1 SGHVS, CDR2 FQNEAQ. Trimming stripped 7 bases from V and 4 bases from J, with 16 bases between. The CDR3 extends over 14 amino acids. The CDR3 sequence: CASIQRARAETQYF. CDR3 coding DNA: TGTGCCAGCATCCAACGGGCTAGAGCAGAGACCCAGTACTTC.

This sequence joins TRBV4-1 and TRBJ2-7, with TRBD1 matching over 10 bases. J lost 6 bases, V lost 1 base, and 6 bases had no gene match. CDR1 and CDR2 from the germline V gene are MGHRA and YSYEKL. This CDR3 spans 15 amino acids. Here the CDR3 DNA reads TGCGCCAGCAGCCAAGGGGGACAGGGGTTACGCGAGCAGTACTTC. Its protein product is CASSQGGQGLREQYF.

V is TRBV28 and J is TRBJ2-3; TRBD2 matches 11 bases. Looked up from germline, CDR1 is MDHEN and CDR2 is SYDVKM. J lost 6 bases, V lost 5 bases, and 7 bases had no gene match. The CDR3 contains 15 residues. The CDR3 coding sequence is TGTGCCAGCAGTCAAAGGATAGCGGGGGGGGATACGCAGTATTTT. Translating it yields CASSQRIAGGDTQYF.

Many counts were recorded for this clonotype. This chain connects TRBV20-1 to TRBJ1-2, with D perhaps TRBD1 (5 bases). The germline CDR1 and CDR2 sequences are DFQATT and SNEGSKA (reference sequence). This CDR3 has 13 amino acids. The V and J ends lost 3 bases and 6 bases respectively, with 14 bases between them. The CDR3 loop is CSARFRAPNGYTF. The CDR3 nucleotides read TGCAGTGCTAGGTTCAGGGCGCCCAATGGCTACACCTTC.

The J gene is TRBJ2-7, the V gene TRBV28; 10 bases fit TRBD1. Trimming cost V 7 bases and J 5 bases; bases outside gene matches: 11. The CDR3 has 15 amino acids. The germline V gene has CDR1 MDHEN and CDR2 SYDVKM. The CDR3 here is CASNVLGTGEHEQYF. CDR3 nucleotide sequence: TGTGCCAGCAATGTACTCGGGACAGGGGAGCACGAGCAGTACTTC.

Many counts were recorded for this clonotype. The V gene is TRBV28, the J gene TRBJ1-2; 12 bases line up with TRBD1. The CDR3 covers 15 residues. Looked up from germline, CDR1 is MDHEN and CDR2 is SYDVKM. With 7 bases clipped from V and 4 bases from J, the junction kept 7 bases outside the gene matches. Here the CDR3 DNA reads TGTGCCAGCACGCGGCCGGGACAGGGGGCCTATGGCTACACCTTC. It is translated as CASTRPGQGAYGYTF.

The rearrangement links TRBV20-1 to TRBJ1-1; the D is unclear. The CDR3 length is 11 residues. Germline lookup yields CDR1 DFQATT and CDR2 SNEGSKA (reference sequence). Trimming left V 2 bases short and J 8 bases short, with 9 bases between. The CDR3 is CSARRTYEAFF. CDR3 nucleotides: TGCAGTGCTAGACGGACGTACGAAGCTTTCTTT.